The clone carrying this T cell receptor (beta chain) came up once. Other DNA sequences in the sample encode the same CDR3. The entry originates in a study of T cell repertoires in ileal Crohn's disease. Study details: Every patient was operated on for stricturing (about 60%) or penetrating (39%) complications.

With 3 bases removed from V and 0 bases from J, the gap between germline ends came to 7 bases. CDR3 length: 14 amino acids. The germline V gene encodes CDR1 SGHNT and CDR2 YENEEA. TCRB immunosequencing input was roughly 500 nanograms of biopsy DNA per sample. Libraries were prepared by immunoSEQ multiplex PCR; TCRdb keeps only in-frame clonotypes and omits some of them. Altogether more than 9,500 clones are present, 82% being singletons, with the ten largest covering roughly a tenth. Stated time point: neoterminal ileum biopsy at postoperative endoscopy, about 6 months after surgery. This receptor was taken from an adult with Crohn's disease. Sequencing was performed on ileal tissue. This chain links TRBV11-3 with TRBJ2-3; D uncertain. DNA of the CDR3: TGTGCCAGCAGCTTGACTGCTAGCACAGATACGCAGTATTTT. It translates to CASSLTASTDTQYF.